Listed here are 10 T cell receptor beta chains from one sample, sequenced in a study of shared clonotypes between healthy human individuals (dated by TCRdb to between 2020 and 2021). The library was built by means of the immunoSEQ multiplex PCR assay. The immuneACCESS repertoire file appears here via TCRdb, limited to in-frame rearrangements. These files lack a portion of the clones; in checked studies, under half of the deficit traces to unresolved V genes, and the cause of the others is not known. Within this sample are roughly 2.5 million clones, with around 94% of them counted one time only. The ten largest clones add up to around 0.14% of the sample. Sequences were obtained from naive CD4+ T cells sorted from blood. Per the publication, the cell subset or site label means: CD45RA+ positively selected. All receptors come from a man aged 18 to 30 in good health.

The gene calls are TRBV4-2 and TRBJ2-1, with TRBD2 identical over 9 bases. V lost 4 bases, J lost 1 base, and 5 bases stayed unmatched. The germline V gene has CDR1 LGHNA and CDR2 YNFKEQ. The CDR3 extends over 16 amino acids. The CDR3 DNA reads TGTGCCAGCAGCCGCAATAGCGGGGGTTCCTACAATGAGCAGTTCTTC. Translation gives CASSRNSGGSYNEQFF.

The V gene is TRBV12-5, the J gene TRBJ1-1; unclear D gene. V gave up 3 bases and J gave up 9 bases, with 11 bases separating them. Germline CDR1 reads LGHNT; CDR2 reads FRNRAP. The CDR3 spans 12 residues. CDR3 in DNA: TGTGCTAGTGGTTTCACTTGGGAGAAAGCTTTCTTT. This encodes CASGFTWEKAFF.

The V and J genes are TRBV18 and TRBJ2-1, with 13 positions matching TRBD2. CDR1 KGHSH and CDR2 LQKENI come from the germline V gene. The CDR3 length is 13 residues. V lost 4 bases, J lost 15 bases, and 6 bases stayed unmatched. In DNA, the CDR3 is TGTGCCAGCTCACGTTTGGGACTAGCGGGGCTGTTCTTC. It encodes CASSRLGLAGLFF. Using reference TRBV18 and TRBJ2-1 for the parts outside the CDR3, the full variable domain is NAGVMQNPRHLVRRRGQEARLRCSPMKGHSHVYWYRQLPEEGLKFMVYLQKENIIDESGMPKERFSAEFPKEGPSILRIQQVVRGDSAAYFCASSRLGLAGLFFGPGTRLTVL.

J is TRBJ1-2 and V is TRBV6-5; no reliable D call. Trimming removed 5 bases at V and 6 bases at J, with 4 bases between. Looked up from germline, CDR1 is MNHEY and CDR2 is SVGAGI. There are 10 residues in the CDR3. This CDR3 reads CASSQDGYTF. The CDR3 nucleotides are TGTGCCAGCAGTCAAGATGGCTACACCTTC.

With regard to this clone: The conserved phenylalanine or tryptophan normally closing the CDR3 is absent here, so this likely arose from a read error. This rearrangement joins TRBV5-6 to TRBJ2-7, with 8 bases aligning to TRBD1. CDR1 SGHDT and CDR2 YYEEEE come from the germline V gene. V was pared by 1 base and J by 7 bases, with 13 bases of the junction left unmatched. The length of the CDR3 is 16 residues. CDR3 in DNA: TGTGCCAGCAGCTTGCTGCAGGGGGCGACGGGTTGGGAGCAGTACCTC. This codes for CASSLLQGATGWEQYL.

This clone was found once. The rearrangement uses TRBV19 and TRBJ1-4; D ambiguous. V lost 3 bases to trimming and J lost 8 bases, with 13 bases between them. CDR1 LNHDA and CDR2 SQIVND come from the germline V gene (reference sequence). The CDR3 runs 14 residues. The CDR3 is CASSMGAWFEKLFF. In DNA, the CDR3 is TGTGCCAGTAGTATGGGAGCGTGGTTCGAAAAACTGTTTTTT. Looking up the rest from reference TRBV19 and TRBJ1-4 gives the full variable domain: DGGITQSPKYLFRKEGQNVTLSCEQNLNHDAMYWYRQDPGQGLRLIYYSQIVNDFQKGDIAEGYSVSREKKESFPLTVTSAQKNPTAFYLCASSMGAWFEKLFFGSGTQLSVL.

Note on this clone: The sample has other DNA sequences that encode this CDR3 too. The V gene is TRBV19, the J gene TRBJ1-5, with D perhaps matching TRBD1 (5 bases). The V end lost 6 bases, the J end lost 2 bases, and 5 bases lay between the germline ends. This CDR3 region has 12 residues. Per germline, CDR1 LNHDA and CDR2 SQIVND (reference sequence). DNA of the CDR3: TGTGCCAGTAGCAGGGGCAATCAGCCCCAGCATTTT. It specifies CASSRGNQPQHF.

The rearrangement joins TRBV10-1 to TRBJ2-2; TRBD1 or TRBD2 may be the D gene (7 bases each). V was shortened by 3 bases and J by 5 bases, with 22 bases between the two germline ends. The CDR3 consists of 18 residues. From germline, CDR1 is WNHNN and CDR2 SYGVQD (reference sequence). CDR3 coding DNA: TGCGCCAGCAGTGATGCGCTCGGGGAGGGGGCAAGAACCGGGGAGCTGTTTTTT. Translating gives CASSDALGEGARTGELFF.

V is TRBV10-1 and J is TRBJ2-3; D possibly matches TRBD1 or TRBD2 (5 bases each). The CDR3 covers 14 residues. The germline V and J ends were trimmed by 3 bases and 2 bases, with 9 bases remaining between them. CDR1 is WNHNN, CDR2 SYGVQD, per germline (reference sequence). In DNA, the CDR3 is TGCGCCAGCAGTGAATGGGGGATCACAGATACGCAGTATTTT. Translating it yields CASSEWGITDTQYF.

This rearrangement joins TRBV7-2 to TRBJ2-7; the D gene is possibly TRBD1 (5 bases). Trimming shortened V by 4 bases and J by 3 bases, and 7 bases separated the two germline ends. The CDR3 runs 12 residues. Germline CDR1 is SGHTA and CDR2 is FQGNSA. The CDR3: CASSYDSYEQYF. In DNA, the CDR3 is TGTGCCAGCAGCTACGACAGCTACGAGCAGTACTTC.